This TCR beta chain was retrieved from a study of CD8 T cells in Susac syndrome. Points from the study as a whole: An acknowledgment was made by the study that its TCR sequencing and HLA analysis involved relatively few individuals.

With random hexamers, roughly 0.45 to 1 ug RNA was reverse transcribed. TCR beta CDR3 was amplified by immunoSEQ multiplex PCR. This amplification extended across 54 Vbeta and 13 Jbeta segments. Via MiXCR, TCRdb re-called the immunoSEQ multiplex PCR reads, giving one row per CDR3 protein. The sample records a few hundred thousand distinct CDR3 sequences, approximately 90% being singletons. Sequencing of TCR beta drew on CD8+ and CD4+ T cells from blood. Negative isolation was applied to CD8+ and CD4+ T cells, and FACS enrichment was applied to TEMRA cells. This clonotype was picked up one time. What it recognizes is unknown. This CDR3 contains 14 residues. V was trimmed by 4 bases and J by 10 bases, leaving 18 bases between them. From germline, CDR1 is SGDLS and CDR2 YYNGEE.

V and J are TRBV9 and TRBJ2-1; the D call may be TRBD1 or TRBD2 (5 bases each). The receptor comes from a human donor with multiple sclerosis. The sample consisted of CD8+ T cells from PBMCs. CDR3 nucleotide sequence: TGTGCCAGCAGCCAAGGAGGACAAACCACCGAGCAGTTCTTC. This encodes CASSQGGQTTEQFF.